The entry that follows covers one TCR beta chain sequence. Generated by immunoSEQ multiplex PCR, the TCRdb table keeps only in-frame clones and is missing some. The profile covers fewer than 50,000 clones, with about three quarters appearing a single time and around 6.6% taken by the ten largest. Germline V gives CDR1 SGHAT, CDR2 FQNNGV. This CDR3 is 17 amino acids long. J was trimmed by 5 bases and V by 7 bases; bases with no gene match: 14. This sample is part of a study of T cell responses to AZD1222 COVID-19 vaccine. This receptor was obtained from an adult in good health. This sample comprised peripheral blood, obtained on day 0 of AZD1222 vaccination. The chain carries TRBV11-2 and TRBJ2-2; TRBD1 aligns across 9 bases. The chain's CDR3 is CASIPRDREAMTGELFF. Here the CDR3 DNA reads TGTGCCAGCATCCCCCGGGACAGGGAGGCGATGACCGGGGAGCTGTTTTTT.